This is a list of T cell receptor beta chains from one sample in a study of early T cells in non-severe SARS-CoV-2 infection. TCRdb recomputed calls from the 5' RACE reads with MiXCR, one row per CDR3 protein. The profile shows 50,000 to 65,000 distinct CDR3 sequences, approximately 14% of them singletons. Sequenced: whole blood. The receptors derive from an adult who was a healthcare worker with PCR-confirmed SARS-CoV-2 infection or an uninfected control (not recorded which). CDR3s include the opening cysteine and the closing phenylalanine or tryptophan. The order of the fields is clone size, V gene, J gene, D gene, CDR3 protein, CDR3 DNA. A D gene is named only where the DNA matches it firmly. A clone size is listed for some rows: how often the clone was seen (once, few, many), or a class if it is expanded.

many,TRBV20-1,TRBJ2-5,TRBD1,CSASTGGGTQYF,TGCAGTGCTTCGACAGGGGGGGGGACCCAGTACTTC
few,TRBV7-9,TRBJ2-7,-,CASSPQGGEQYF,TGTGCCAGCAGCCCTCAGGGTGGGGAGCAGTACTTC
many,TRBV20-1,TRBJ1-1,TRBD1,CSAERGDRVTEAFF,TGCAGTGCTGAGAGGGGGGACAGGGTAACTGAAGCTTTCTTT
-,TRBV5-1,TRBJ1-1,-,CASSLIGTNTEAFF,TGCGCCAGCAGCTTGATAGGGACGAACACTGAAGCTTTCTTT
few,TRBV11-2,TRBJ2-2,TRBD1,CASRPPGTGNTGELFF,TGTGCCAGCAGACCCCCCGGGACAGGGAACACCGGGGAGCTGTTTTTT
many,TRBV2,TRBJ2-1,-,CASNRESSYNEQFF,TGTGCCAGCAATCGGGAGAGCTCCTACAATGAGCAGTTCTTC
-,TRBV14,TRBJ2-5,-,CASSLQLIQETQYF,TGTGCCAGCAGCCTCCAACTGATCCAAGAGACCCAGTACTTC
few,TRBV2,TRBJ2-7,-,CASSLQGLGQYF,TGTGCCAGCAGTTTACAGGGTCTTGGGCAGTACTTC
-,TRBV24-1,TRBJ2-3,-,CATSDEAGGTDTQYF,TGTGCCACCAGTGATGAGGCAGGGGGCACAGATACGCAGTATTTT
-,TRBV29-1,TRBJ2-1,TRBD1,CSVTGTGYYNEQFF,TGCAGCGTCACCGGGACAGGGTACTACAATGAGCAGTTCTTC
many,TRBV29-1,TRBJ2-5,-,CSVRQGIGETQYF,TGCAGCGTTCGCCAGGGTATTGGGGAGACCCAGTACTTC
few,TRBV9,TRBJ1-2,-,CASSGPYGYTF,TGTGCCAGCAGCGGACCCTATGGCTACACCTTC
few,TRBV12-3/TRBV12-4,TRBJ1-5,-,CASSLRLMSNHPQHF,TGTGCCAGCAGTTTGAGGTTAATGAGCAATCACCCCCAGCATTTT
many,TRBV6-2/TRBV6-3,TRBJ1-1,-,CASHYVVIGEGTEAFF,TGTGCCAGTCATTATGTGGTGATCGGTGAAGGCACTGAAGCTTTCTTT
-,TRBV4-2,TRBJ1-1,-,CASSQDFKGKNTEAFF,TGTGCCAGCAGCCAAGATTTTAAGGGGAAGAACACTGAAGCTTTCTTT
-,TRBV12-3/TRBV12-4,TRBJ1-5,-,CASSKGRYNQPQHF,TGTGCCAGCAGTAAAGGACGTTACAATCAGCCCCAGCATTTT
few,TRBV5-6,TRBJ2-7,-,CASSLVGGYEQYF,TGTGCCAGCAGCTTGGTCGGCGGCTACGAGCAGTACTTC
-,TRBV5-1,TRBJ1-1,-,CASSLLQGMNTEAFF,TGCGCCAGCAGCCTACTTCAGGGCATGAACACTGAAGCTTTCTTT
many,TRBV4-1,TRBJ2-3,-,CASSQDGGVSTDTQYF,TGCGCCAGCAGCCAAGATGGAGGGGTTAGCACAGATACGCAGTATTTT
-,TRBV7-9,TRBJ2-7,-,CASSTEATYEQYF,TGTGCCAGCTCTACAGAGGCCACCTACGAGCAGTACTTC
many,TRBV9,TRBJ2-5,-,CASSPRTEFQETQYF,TGTGCCAGCAGCCCCCGGACAGAATTCCAAGAGACCCAGTACTTC
many,TRBV6-5,TRBJ2-3,TRBD2,CASSYSSSGGRTDTQYF,TGTGCCAGCAGTTACTCGTCAAGCGGGGGGCGTACAGATACGCAGTATTTT
few,TRBV4-1,TRBJ2-2,-,CASSQAVGELFF,TGCGCCAGCAGCCAAGCAGTCGGGGAGCTGTTTTTT
-,TRBV29-1,TRBJ2-3,-,CSGQGHSTDTQYF,TGCAGCGGGCAGGGCCACAGCACAGATACGCAGTATTTT
many,TRBV29-1,TRBJ2-5,-,CSGEGTAGTQYF,TGCAGCGGGGAAGGGACCGCGGGGACCCAGTACTTC
few,TRBV20-1,TRBJ2-5,TRBD2,CSAITGTSGLRGTQYF,TGCAGTGCTATCACTGGGACTAGCGGGCTTCGGGGGACCCAGTACTTC
few,TRBV9,TRBJ1-1,TRBD1,CASSITGGGTEAFF,TGTGCCAGCAGCATAACAGGGGGAGGCACTGAAGCTTTCTTT
-,TRBV12-3/TRBV12-4,TRBJ1-2,-,CASSLGQWGYTF,TGTGCCAGCAGTTTAGGACAGTGGGGCTACACCTTC
many,TRBV10-2,TRBJ1-1,-,CASSAELTEAFF,TGCGCCAGCAGTGCCGAGCTCACTGAAGCTTTCTTT
-,TRBV11-2,TRBJ2-7,TRBD1,CASSLWDRDYEQYF,TGTGCCAGCAGCTTATGGGACAGGGACTACGAGCAGTACTTC
many,TRBV6-5,TRBJ2-5,TRBD1,CASSTTPPITGTGVKTQYF,TGTGCCAGCAGCACAACTCCGCCCATAACCGGGACAGGGGTGAAGACCCAGTACTTC
-,TRBV5-1,TRBJ1-1,-,CASSLGTMNTEAFF,TGCGCCAGCAGCTTGGGGACTATGAACACTGAAGCTTTCTTT
few,TRBV5-1,TRBJ2-7,TRBD1,CASRRDRLVYEQYF,TGCGCCAGCAGAAGGGACAGGTTGGTGTACGAGCAGTACTTC
few,TRBV7-9,TRBJ1-1,TRBD1,CASSPGQGWNTEAFF,TGTGCCAGCAGCCCTGGACAGGGTTGGAACACTGAAGCTTTCTTT
few,TRBV12-3/TRBV12-4,TRBJ2-3,-,CASSLVGYGTDTQYF,TGTGCCAGCAGTTTGGTAGGGTATGGCACAGATACGCAGTATTTT
-,TRBV7-2,TRBJ2-1,TRBD2,CASSLDSGGSYNEQFF,TGTGCCAGCAGCTTAGATAGCGGGGGGTCTTACAATGAGCAGTTCTTC
few,TRBV9,TRBJ1-3,-,CASSVWDIPSSGNTIYF,TGTGCCAGCAGCGTATGGGACATACCTTCCTCTGGAAACACCATATATTTT
-,TRBV5-1,TRBJ2-7,-,CASSVGGGHPSYEQYF,TGCGCCAGCAGCGTAGGGGGAGGACACCCGTCCTACGAGCAGTACTTC
-,TRBV29-1,TRBJ2-7,-,CSVRRSSYEQYF,TGCAGCGTTAGAAGGAGCTCCTACGAGCAGTACTTC
-,TRBV19,TRBJ2-7,TRBD2,CASTPTSGPSYEQYF,TGTGCCAGTACCCCAACTAGCGGACCTTCCTACGAGCAGTACTTC
few,TRBV7-2,TRBJ2-6,-,CASSGGSSGANVLTF,TGTGCCAGCAGCGGCGGCAGCTCTGGGGCCAACGTCCTGACTTTC
many,TRBV12-3/TRBV12-4,TRBJ1-2,TRBD1,CASSLTGVSFYGYTF,TGTGCCAGCAGTTTAACAGGGGTATCCTTCTATGGCTACACCTTC